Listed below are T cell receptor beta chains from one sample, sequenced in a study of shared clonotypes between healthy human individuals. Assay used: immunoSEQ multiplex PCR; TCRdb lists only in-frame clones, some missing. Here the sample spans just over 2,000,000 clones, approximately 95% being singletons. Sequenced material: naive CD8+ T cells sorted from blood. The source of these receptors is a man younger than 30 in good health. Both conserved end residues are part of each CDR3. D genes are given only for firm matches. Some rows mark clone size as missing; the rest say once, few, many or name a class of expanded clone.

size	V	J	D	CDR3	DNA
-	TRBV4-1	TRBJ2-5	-	CASSRLSRSLETQYF	TGCGCCAGCAGCCGCCTTAGCAGGAGCCTCGAGACCCAGTACTTC
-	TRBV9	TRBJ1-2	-	CASSAPPLGNYGYTF	TGTGCCAGCAGCGCTCCCCCCTTGGGGAACTATGGCTACACCTTC
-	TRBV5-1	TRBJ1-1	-	CASSLEGRKEAFF	TGCGCCAGCAGCTTGGAGGGACGCAAAGAAGCTTTCTTT
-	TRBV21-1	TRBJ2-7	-	CASSITPGLAGDEQYF	TGTGCCAGCAGCATAACTCCGGGACTAGCGGGAGACGAGCAGTACTTC
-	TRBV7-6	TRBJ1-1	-	CASTSRQGLANTEAFF	TGTGCCAGCACCTCCCGGCAGGGTTTGGCGAACACTGAAGCTTTCTTT
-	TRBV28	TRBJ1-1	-	CALSGGAERNTEAFF	TGTGCCTTATCGGGGGGGGCAGAGAGGAACACTGAAGCTTTCTTT
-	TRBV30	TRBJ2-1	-	CAWSLGDEQFF	TGTGCCTGGAGTCTAGGAGATGAGCAGTTCTTC
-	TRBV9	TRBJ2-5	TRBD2	CASSPGTSGTQETQYF	TGTGCCAGCAGCCCTGGGACTAGCGGGACGCAAGAGACCCAGTACTTC
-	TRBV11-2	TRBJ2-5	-	CASSLDGGWANNQETQYF	TGTGCCAGCAGCTTAGATGGAGGGTGGGCAAACAACCAAGAGACCCAGTACTTC
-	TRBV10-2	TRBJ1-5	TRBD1	CASTGQGNQPQHF	TGCGCCAGCACCGGACAGGGCAATCAGCCCCAGCATTTT
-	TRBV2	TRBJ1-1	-	CASSVFKGNTEAFF	TGTGCCAGCAGTGTGTTTAAAGGGAACACTGAAGCTTTCTTT
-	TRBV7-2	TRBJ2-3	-	CASSLAGGPIPSSTDTQYF	TGTGCCAGCAGCTTAGCAGGTGGGCCTATCCCATCTAGCACAGATACGCAGTATTTT
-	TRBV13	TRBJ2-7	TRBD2	CASSSPGLVYEQYF	TGTGCCAGCAGTTCACCGGGACTAGTCTACGAGCAGTACTTC
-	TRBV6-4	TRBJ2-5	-	CASSDLEGAQYF	TGTGCCAGCAGTGACCTGGAAGGGGCCCAGTACTTC
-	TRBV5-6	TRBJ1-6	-	CASLFGRQVYNSPLHF	TGTGCCAGTCTCTTCGGGAGACAGGTCTATAATTCACCCCTCCACTTT
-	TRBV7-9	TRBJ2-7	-	CASGRLDVSYEQYF	TGTGCCAGCGGCCGGTTGGACGTTTCCTACGAGCAGTACTTC
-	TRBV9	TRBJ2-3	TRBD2	CASSTGTSGADTQYF	TGTGCCAGCAGCACCGGGACTAGCGGGGCAGATACGCAGTATTTT
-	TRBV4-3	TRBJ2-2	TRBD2	CASSQEGPSGSGELFF	TGCGCCAGCAGCCAAGAGGGGCCTAGCGGGAGCGGGGAGCTGTTTTTT
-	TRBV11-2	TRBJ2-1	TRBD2	CASSFIRLADYNEQFF	TGTGCCAGCAGCTTCATCCGCCTAGCGGACTACAATGAGCAGTTCTTC
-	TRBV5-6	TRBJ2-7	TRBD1	CASSLDRGYEQYF	TGTGCCAGCAGCCTGGACAGGGGCTACGAGCAGTACTTC
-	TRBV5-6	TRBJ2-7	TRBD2	CASSLRPSGSNEQYF	TGTGCCAGCAGCTTGCGTCCAAGCGGGAGCAACGAGCAGTACTTC
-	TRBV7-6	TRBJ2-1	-	CASSPSSAFNNEQFF	TGTGCCAGCAGCCCCTCTAGCGCCTTTAACAATGAGCAGTTCTTC
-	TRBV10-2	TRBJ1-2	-	CASSEGTYPIYGYTF	TGCGCCAGCAGTGAGGGGACCTATCCCATCTATGGCTACACCTTC
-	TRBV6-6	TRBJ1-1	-	CASSQQGWTEAFF	TGTGCCAGCAGCCAACAGGGCTGGACTGAAGCTTTCTTT
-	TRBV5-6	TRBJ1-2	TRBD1	CASSLTGGIDGYTF	TGTGCCAGCAGCCTAACAGGGGGCATTGATGGCTACACCTTC
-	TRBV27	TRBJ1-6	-	CASSSMEYNSPLHF	TGTGCCAGCTCTTCCATGGAGTATAATTCACCCCTCCACTTT
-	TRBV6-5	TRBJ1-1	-	CASSLSGTRLEAFF	TGTGCCAGCAGTCTTTCCGGGACTCGCCTTGAAGCTTTCTTT
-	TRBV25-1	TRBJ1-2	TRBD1	CASINRGDDGYTF	TGTGCCAGCATTAACAGGGGTGACGATGGCTACACCTTC
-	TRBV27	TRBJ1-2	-	CASSYSYGDYGYTF	TGTGCCAGCAGTTACTCCTACGGGGACTATGGCTACACCTTC
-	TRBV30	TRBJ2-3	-	CAWSGPDTDTQYF	TGTGCCTGGAGTGGCCCTGACACAGATACGCAGTATTTT
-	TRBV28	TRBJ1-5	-	CASSSAGVYRPQHF	TGTGCCAGCAGTTCCGCGGGGGTGTATCGGCCCCAGCATTTT
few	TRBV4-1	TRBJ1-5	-	CASSPNPTGFGQPQHF	TGCGCCAGCAGCCCTAACCCAACAGGGTTCGGGCAGCCCCAGCATTTT
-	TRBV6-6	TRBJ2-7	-	CASQLAWRADSYEQYF	TGTGCCAGCCAACTGGCCTGGCGGGCGGACTCCTACGAGCAGTACTTC
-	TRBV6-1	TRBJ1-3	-	CASSERSSSGNTIYF	TGTGCCAGCAGTGAGAGGAGTTCTTCTGGAAACACCATATATTTT
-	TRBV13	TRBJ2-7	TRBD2	CASSLGAGGREQYF	TGTGCCAGCAGCTTAGGGGCGGGAGGTCGGGAGCAGTACTTC
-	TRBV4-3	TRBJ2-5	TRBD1	CASSPLQGETQYF	TGCGCCAGCAGCCCCTTACAGGGGGAGACCCAGTACTTC
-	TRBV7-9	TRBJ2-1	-	CASSLAYEQFF	TGTGCCAGCAGCTTAGCTTATGAGCAGTTCTTC
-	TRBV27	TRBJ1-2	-	CASSPDTPGPRANYGYTF	TGTGCCAGCAGCCCAGATACTCCCGGGCCCAGAGCTAACTATGGCTACACCTTC
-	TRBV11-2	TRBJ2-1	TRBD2	CASTSGGAGGPEPYNEQFF	TGTGCCAGCACCTCCGGTGGAGCGGGAGGACCTGAACCCTACAATGAGCAGTTCTTC
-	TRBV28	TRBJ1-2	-	CASSLSNMGGYGYTF	TGTGCCAGCAGTTTATCTAACATGGGGGGCTATGGCTACACCTTC
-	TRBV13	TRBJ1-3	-	CASSLDGNTIYF	TGTGCCAGCAGCTTAGATGGAAACACCATATATTTT
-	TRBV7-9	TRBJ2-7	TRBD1	CASSPRTGEDEQYF	TGTGCCAGCAGCCCCCGGACAGGGGAGGACGAGCAGTACTTC
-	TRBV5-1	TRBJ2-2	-	CASSFAVNTGELFF	TGCGCCAGCAGCTTTGCAGTTAACACCGGGGAGCTGTTTTTT
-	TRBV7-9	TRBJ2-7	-	CASSSPWGESYEQYF	TGTGCCAGCAGCTCACCTTGGGGAGAGTCCTACGAGCAGTACTTC
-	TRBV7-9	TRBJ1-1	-	CASSQTTTEAFF	TGTGCCAGCAGCCAGACTACCACTGAAGCTTTCTTT
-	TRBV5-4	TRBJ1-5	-	CASSFDLGDSQHF	TGTGCCAGCAGCTTCGATCTAGGAGACAGTCAGCATTTT